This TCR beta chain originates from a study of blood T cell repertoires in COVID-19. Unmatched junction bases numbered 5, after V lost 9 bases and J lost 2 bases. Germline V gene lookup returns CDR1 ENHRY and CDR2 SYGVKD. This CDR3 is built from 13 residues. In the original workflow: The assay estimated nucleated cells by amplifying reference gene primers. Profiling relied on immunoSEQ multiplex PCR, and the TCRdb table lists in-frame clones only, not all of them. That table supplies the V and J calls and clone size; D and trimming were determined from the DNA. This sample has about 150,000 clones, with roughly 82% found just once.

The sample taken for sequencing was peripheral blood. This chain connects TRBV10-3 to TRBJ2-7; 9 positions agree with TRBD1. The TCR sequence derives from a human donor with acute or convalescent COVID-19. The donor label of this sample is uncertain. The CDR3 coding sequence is TGTGCCATTGCCGGGACAGGGACCTACGAGCAGTACTTC. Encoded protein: CAIAGTGTYEQYF.